This record concerns one T cell receptor (beta chain) sequence. Its antigen is currently not known. No per-base quality is available; no much larger clone lies one base away. This entry is derived from a study of shared clonotypes between healthy human individuals (dated by TCRdb to about 2020). Study-wide context: A couple of women and three men aged 18 to 49 years were included in the cohort. Leukapheresis yielded between about 0.94 and 9 billion PBMCs per donor. To increase sequencing depth and limit assay-specific biases, TCR repertoire library preparation and sequencing were carried out by different laboratories using diverse techniques. For each donor, CD4 naive and CD4 memory were each run on three plates, CD8 naive on two plates, and CD8 memory on one plate. The study deeply sequenced blood TCR repertoires of about 5 healthy adults to estimate repertoire size and the extent of clonotype sharing between individuals.

Donors were healthy HIV-negative adults with no recently reported acute infections or vaccinations. Only Caucasian adults living in Nashville, Tennessee, USA were represented among the donors. CD4+ T cells were enriched through magnetic negative selection, after which naive cells were positively selected on CD45RA and the remaining negative fraction served as the memory subset. Blood was obtained by leukapheresis, after which PBMCs were separated by Ficoll-Histopaque density gradient centrifugation and cryopreserved in liquid nitrogen vapor phase. Analytical flow cytometry was used to check the purity and quantity of every magnetically sorted T cell population. Each sorted fraction had its genomic DNA isolated and then quantified by UV absorbance on a Nanodrop 2000c. Summary of the overall study and its limitations: The small number of donors limited the genetic and exposure-history diversity represented. Across a handful of donors, around 5% of naive CD4, approximately 3.5% of naive CD8, roughly 2.3% of memory CD4, and roughly 0.4% of memory CD8 clonotypes were shared. Pairwise subsampling led to the expectation that sequencing depth would affect the degree of clonotype sharing among donors. Even with the large sequencing depth, rarefaction of the sorted-subset datasets indicated that sequencing was incomplete. Sampling was limited to blood, and TCR repertoires in tissue likely differ from TCR repertoires in blood. Higher generation probabilities were observed for clonotypes shared by all four sorted-subset donors than for non-shared clonotypes. Naive subsets generally had larger estimated clonotype richness than memory subsets did.

There are 15 amino acids in the CDR3, from cysteine to phenylalanine inclusive. Only the CDR3 part of the read is kept: 45 bases, read in frame from the first base. The germline V gene yields ENHRY for CDR1 and SYGVKD for CDR2. V and J are trimmed by 0 bases and 9 bases, and the gene matches miss 5 bases of the junction. Using the deep immunoSEQ assay, multiplex PCR amplified TCR CDR3 regions from genomic DNA. Extracted genomic DNA from each cell subset was distributed evenly across all wells of several immunoSEQ 96-well plates, and each plate was treated as a replicate. For sorted subsets, roughly 190 ng of genomic DNA, equivalent to about 30,000 T cell genomes, went into each replicate PCR. Purified libraries were measured with a Qubit 3.0 fluorometer, size-checked on a Bioanalyzer 2100, and measured again with the KAPA Library Quantification kit. Each immunoSEQ 96-well plate was sequenced on its own single-read 150-cycle Illumina NextSeq 550 flow cell. As for the authors' bioinformatics: Because only junctional sequences without quality scores were contained in the immunoSEQ output, filtering matching that applied to full-length reads could not be performed. To assign V/J genes and CDR3, sequences were annotated using PyIR, a Python wrapper for IgBLAST v1.9, with IMGT germline references. Reads with weak V/J assignments (E-value above 1e-6), missing CDR3, stop codons, out-of-frame junctions, or ambiguous translated residues were removed. V3J clonotypes were defined by identical inferred V gene, J gene, and CDR3 amino acid sequence. Percentage overlap between repertoires was computed as shared unique clonotypes divided by the size of the smaller repertoire. Richness of each repertoire was evaluated using RTK rarefaction, the Chao1 estimator, and Recon v2.1 estimates of unobserved clonotypes. Generation probabilities for all TCRbeta clonotypes obtained by the gDNA method from a handful of donors were computed using OLGA. TCRdb stores this immuneACCESS table with in-frame sequences only. Part of the clones is absent; in the studies checked, under half of the shortfall reflects unresolved V genes, and no reason is known for the rest. The DNA gave D and trimming, while V, J and clone size come from that table. The sample contains about 990,000 clones, about four fifths of them found a single time. The ten largest clones take up roughly 0.55% of the sample.

This receptor was obtained from a man between 18 and 35 years old in good health. Some clones in this sample may be carry-over from other donors' samples. The V gene is TRBV10-3 and the J gene is TRBJ1-4, and TRBD1 matches 9 of the central bases. The specimen was memory CD4+ T cells from PBMCs. The cell subset or site label corresponds to: CD45RA-negative fraction. The DNA sequence is given as TGTGCCATCAGTGAGTCGTTGGGACAGGGACAAAAACTGTTTTTT. Protein translation: CAISESLGQGQKLFF.